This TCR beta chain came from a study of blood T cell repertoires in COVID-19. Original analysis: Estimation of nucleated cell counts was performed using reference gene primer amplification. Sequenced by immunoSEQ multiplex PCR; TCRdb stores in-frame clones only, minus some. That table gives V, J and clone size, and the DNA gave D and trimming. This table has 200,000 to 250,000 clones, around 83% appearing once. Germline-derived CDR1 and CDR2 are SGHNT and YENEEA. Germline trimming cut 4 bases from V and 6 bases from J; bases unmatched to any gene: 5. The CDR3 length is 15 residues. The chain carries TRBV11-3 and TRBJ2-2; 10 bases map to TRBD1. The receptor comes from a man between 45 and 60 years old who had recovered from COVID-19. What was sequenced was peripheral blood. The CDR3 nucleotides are TGTGCCAGCAGCTCGGGACAGGGGTTCTCCGGGGAGCTGTTTTTT. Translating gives CASSSGQGFSGELFF.